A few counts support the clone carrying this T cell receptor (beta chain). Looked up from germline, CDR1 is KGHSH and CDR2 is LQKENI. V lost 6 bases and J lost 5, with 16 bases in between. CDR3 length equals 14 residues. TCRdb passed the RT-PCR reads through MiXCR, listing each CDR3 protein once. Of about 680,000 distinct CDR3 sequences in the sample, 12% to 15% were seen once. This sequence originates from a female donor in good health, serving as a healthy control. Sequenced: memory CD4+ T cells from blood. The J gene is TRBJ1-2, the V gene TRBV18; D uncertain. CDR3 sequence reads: CASSSGGQRYGYTF. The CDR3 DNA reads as TGTGCCAGCTCGTCCGGCGGTCAAAGATATGGCTACACCTTC.